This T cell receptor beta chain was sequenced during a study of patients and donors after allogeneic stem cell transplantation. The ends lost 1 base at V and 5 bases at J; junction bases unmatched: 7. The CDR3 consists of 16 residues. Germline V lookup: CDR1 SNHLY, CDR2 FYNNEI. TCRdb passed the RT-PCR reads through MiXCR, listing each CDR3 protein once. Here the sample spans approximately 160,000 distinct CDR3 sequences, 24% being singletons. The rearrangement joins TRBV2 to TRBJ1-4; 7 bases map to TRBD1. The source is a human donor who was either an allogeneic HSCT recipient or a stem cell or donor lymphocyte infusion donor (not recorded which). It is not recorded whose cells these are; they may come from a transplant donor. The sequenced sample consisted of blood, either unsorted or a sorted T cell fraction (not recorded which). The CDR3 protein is CASSEDTGTANEKLFF. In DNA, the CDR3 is TGTGCCAGCAGTGAAGATACCGGGACAGCCAATGAAAAACTGTTTTTT.